This TCR beta chain derives from a study of T cells in Graves' hyperthyroidism and ophthalmopathy. Many counts were recorded for this clonotype. Authors of the study amplified TCR beta CDR3 regions from RNA transcripts. The HTBI primer set served for first-round RT-PCR of the TCR CDR3. TCRdb reanalysed the multiplex PCR reads using MiXCR and keeps one entry per CDR3 protein. Among about 520,000 distinct CDR3 sequences listed, roughly 24% were seen once. This receptor was taken from a woman under 40 with Graves' ophthalmopathy. The sample was blood.

CDR3 amino acids: CASSEGRGRAFF. CDR3 DNA sequence: TGTGCCAGCAGTGAAGGAAGGGGACGAGCTTTCTTT. The chain combines TRBV2 with TRBJ1-1, with D possibly being TRBD1 (5 bases). V was trimmed by 1 base and J by 10 bases, leaving 10 bases between them. Germline V gives CDR1 SNHLY, CDR2 FYNNEI. The CDR3 spans 12 residues. The full variable domain, rest sourced from reference TRBV2 and TRBJ1-1, is EPEVTQTPSHQVTQMGQEVILRCVPISNHLYFYWYRQILGQKVEFLVSFYNNEISEKSEIFDDQFSVERPDGSNFTLKIRSTKLEDSAMYFCASSEGRGRAFFGQGTRLTVV.